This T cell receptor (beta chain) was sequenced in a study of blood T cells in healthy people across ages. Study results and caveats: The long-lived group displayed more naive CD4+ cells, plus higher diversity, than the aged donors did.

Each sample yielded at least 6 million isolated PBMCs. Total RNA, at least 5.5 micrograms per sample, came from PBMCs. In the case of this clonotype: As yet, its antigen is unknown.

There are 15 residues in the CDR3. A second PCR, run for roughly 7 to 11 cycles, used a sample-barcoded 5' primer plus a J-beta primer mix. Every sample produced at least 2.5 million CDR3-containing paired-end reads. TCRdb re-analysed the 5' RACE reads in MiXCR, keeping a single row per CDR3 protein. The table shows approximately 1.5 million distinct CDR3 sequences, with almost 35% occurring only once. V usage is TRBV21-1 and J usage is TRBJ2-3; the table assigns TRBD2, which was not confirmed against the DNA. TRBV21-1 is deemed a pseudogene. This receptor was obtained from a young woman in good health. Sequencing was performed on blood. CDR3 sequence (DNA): TGTGCCAGCCCGCCCGGGACTAGCGGCACAGATACGCAGTATTTT. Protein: CASPPGTSGTDTQYF.